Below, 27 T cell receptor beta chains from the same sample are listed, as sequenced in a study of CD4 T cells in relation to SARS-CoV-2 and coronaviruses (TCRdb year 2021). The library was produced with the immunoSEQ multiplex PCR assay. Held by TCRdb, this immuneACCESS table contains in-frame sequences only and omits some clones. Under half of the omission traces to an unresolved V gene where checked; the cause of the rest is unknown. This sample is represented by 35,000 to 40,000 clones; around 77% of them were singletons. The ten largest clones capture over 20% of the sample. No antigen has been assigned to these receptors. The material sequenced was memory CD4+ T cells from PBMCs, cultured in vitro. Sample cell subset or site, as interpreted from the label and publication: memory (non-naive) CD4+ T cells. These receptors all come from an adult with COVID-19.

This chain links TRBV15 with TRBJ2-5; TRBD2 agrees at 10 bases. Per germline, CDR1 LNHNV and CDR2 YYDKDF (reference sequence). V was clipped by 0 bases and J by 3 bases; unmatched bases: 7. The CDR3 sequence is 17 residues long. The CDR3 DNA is TGTGCCACCAGCAGAGAACGAGCGGGAGGGTTTAAAGAGACCCAGTACTTC. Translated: CATSRERAGGFKETQYF.

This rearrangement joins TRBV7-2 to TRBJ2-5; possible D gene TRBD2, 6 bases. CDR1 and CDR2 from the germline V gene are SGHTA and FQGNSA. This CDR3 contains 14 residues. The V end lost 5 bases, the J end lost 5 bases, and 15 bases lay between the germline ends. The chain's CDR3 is CASSLGEVWETQYF. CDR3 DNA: TGTGCCAGCAGCCTAGGGGAGGTATGGGAGACCCAGTACTTC.

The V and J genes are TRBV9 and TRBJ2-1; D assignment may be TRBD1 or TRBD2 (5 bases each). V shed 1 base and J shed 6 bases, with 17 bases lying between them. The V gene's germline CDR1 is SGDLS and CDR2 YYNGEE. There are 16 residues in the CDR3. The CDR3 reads CASSVQGVSGGNEQFF. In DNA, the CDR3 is TGTGCCAGCAGCGTACAGGGAGTCAGCGGAGGCAATGAGCAGTTCTTC.

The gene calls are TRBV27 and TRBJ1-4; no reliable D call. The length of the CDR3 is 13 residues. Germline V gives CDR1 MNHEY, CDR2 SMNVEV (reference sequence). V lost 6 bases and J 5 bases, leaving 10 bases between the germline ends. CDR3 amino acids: CASSYRRNEKLFF. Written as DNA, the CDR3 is TGTGCCAGCAGCTACAGAAGAAATGAAAAACTGTTTTTT.

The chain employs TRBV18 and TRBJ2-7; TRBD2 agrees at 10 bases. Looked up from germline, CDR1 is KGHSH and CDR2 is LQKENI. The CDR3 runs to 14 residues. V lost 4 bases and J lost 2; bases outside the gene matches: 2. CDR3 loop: CASSRTSGTYEQYF. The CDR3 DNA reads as TGTGCCAGCTCACGGACTAGCGGTACCTACGAGCAGTACTTC.

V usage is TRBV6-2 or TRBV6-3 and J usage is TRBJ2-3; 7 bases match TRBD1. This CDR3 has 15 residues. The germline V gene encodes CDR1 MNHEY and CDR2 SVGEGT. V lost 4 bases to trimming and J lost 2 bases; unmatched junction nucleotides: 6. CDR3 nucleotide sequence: TGTGCCAGCAGTTCCTGGGGACAGAACACAGATACGCAGTATTTT. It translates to CASSSWGQNTDTQYF.

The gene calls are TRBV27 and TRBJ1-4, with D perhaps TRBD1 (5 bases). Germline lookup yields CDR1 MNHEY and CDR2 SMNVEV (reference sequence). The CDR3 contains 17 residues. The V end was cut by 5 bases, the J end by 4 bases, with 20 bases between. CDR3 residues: CASSRRSPGLLNEKLFF. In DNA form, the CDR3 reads TGTGCCAGCAGTCGCCGCTCTCCGGGACTTCTTAATGAAAAACTGTTTTTT. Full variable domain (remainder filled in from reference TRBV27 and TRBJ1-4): EAQVTQNPRYLITVTGKKLTVTCSQNMNHEYMSWYRQDPGLGLRQIYYSMNVEVTDKGDVPEGYKVSRKEKRNFPLILESPSPNQTSLYFCASSRRSPGLLNEKLFFGSGTQLSVL.

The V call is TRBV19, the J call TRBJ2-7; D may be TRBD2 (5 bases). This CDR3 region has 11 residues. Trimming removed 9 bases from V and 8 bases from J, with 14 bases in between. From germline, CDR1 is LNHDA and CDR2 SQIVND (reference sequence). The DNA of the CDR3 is TGTGCCAGCGCGGACTCTTACCAGCAGTACTTC. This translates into CASADSYQQYF.

CDR3 in DNA: TGCGCCAGCAGACCTACTAGCATCTATGAGCAGTTCTTC. Translated: CASRPTSIYEQFF. V is TRBV5-1 and J is TRBJ2-1; tentatively, D is TRBD2 (6 bases). Trimming left V 5 bases short and J 8 bases short, with 14 bases between. Germline assignment: CDR1 SGHRS and CDR2 YFSETQ. This CDR3 has 13 amino acids. Full variable domain (rest looked up from reference TRBV5-1 and TRBJ2-1): KAGVTQTPRYLIKTRGQQVTLSCSPISGHRSVSWYQQTPGQGLQFLFEYFSETQRNKGNFPGRFSGRQFSNSRSEMNVSTLELGDSALYLCASRPTSIYEQFFGPGTRLTVL.

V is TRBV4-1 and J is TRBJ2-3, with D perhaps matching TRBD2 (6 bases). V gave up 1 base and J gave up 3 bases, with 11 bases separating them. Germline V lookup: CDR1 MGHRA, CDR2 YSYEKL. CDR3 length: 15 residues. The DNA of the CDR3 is TGCGCCAGCAGCCAAGGGCGGGGCGAAACAGATACGCAGTATTTT. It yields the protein CASSQGRGETDTQYF.

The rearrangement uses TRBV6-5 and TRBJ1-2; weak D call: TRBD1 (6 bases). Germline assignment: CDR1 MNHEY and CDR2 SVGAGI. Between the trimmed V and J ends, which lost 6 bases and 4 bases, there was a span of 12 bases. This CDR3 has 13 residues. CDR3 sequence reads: CASSIQGAYGYTF. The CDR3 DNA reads TGTGCCAGCAGCATACAGGGAGCCTATGGCTACACCTTC.

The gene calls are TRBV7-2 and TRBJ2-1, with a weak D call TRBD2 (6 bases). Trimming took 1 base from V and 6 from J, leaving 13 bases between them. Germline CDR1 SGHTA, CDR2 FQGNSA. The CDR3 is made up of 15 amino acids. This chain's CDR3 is CASSLVGGFINEQFF. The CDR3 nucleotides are TGTGCCAGCAGCTTAGTAGGAGGGTTTATCAATGAGCAGTTCTTC.

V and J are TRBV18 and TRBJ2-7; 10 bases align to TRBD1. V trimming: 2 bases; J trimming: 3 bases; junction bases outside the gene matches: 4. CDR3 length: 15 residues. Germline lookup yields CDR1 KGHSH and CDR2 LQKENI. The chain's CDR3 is CASSPGQGGRYEQYF. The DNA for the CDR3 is TGTGCCAGCTCACCAGGACAGGGGGGACGCTACGAGCAGTACTTC.

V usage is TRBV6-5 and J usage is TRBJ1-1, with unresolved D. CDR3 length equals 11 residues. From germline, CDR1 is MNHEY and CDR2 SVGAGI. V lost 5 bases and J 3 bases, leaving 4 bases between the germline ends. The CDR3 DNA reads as TGTGCCAGCAGTAGATACACTGAAGCTTTCTTT. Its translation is CASSRYTEAFF.

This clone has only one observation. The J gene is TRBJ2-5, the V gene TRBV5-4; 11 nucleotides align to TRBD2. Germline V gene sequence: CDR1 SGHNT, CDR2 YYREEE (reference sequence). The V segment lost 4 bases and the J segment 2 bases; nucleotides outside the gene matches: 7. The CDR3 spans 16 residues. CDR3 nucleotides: TGTGCCAGCAGCCCGACTAGCGGGACGGGGCAAGAGACCCAGTACTTC. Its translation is CASSPTSGTGQETQYF.

CDR3 protein: CASSEREGDTQYF. The CDR3 DNA is TGTGCCAGCAGTGAGCGGGAGGGAGATACGCAGTATTTT. This sequence joins TRBV2 and TRBJ2-3; 9 bases map to TRBD2. Germline V CDR1 and CDR2: SNHLY, FYNNEI. The CDR3 extends over 13 amino acids. The V segment lost 3 bases and the J segment 5 bases; nucleotides outside the gene matches: 0. Filled out from reference TRBV2 and TRBJ2-3, the complete variable domain reads EPEVTQTPSHQVTQMGQEVILRCVPISNHLYFYWYRQILGQKVEFLVSFYNNEISEKSEIFDDQFSVERPDGSNFTLKIRSTKLEDSAMYFCASSEREGDTQYFGPGTRLTVL.

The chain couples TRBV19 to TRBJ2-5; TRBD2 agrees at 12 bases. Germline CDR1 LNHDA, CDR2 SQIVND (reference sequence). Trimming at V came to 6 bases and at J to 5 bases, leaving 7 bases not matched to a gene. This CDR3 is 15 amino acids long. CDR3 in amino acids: CASSPTSGRRETQYF. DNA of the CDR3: TGTGCCAGTAGCCCTACTAGCGGGAGGAGGGAGACCCAGTACTTC.

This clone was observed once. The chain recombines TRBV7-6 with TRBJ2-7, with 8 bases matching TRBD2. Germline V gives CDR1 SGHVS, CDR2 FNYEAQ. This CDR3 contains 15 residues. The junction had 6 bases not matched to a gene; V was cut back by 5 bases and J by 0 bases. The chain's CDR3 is CASSAFSGISYEQYF. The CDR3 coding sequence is TGTGCCAGCAGCGCATTTAGCGGGATCTCCTACGAGCAGTACTTC.

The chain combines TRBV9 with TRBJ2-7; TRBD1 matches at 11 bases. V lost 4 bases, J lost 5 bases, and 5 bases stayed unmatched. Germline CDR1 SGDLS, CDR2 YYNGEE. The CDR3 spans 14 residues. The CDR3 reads CASSFGQGAHEQYF. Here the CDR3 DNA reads TGTGCCAGCAGCTTCGGACAGGGGGCCCACGAGCAGTACTTC.

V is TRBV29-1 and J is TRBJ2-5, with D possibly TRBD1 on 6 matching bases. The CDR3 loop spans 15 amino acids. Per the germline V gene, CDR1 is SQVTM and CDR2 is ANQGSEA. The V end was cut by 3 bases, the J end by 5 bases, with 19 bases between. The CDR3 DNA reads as TGCAGCGTTGATCTTTTGGGGGCTCAGGGTGAGACCCAGTACTTC. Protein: CSVDLLGAQGETQYF.

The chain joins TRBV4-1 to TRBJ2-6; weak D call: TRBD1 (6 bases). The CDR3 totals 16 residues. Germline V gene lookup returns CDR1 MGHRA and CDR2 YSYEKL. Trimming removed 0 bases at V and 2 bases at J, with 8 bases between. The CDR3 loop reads CASSQDWGPGANVLTF. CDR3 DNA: TGCGCCAGCAGCCAAGATTGGGGGCCTGGGGCCAACGTCCTGACTTTC.

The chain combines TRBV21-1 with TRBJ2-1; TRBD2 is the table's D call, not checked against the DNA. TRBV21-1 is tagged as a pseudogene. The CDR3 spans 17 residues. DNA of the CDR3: TGTGCCACCCATCCCGGGTTAGCGGGAGTGAGTTACAATGAGCAGTTCTTC. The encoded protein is CATHPGLAGVSYNEQFF.

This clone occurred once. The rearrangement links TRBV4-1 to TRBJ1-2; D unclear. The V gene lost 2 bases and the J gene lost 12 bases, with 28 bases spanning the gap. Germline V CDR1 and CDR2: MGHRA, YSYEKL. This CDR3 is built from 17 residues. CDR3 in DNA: TGCGCCAGCAGCCAACCCCTCCCCCTCTGGACGCAATTGGGTCACACCTTC. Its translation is CASSQPLPLWTQLGHTF.

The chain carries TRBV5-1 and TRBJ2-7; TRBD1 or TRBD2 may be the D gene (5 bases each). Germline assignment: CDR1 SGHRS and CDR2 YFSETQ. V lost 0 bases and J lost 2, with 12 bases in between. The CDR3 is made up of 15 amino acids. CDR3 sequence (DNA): TGCGCCAGCAGCTTGGTGGGGACCTTGACCTACGAGCAGTACTTC. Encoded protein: CASSLVGTLTYEQYF.

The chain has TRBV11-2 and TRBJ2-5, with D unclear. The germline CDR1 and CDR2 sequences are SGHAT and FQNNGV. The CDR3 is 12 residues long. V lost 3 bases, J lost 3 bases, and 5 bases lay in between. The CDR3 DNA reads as TGTGCCAGCAGCTTTCAGAAAGAGACCCAGTACTTC. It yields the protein CASSFQKETQYF. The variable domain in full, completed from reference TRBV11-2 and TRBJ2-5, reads EAGVAQSPRYKIIEKRQSVAFWCNPISGHATLYWYQQILGQGPKLLIQFQNNGVVDDSQLPKDRFSAERLKGVDSTLKIQPAKLEDSAVYLCASSFQKETQYFGPGTRLLVL.

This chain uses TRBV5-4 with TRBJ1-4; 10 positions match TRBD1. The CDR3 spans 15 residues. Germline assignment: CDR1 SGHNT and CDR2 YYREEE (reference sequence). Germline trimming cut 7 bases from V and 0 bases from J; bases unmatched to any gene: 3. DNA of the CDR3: TGTGCCAGCGGACAGGGGGGGTCAACTAATGAAAAACTGTTTTTT. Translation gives CASGQGGSTNEKLFF. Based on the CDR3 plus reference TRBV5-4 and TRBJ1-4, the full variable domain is ETGVTQSPTHLIKTRGQQVTLRCSSQSGHNTVSWYQQALGQGPQFIFQYYREEENGRGNFPPRFSGLQFPNYSSELNVNALELDDSALYLCASGQGGSTNEKLFFGSGTQLSVL.

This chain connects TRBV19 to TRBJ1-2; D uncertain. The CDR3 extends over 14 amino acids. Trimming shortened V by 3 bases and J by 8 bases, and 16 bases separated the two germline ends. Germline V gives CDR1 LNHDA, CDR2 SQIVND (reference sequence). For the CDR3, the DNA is TGTGCCAGTAGTATGCTGGACCCGAAGGGCGGCTACACCTTC. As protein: CASSMLDPKGGYTF.